The rows below give T cell receptor beta chains drawn from one sample of a study of breast tumors, draining lymph nodes, adjacent tissues. TCRdb re-called the multiplex PCR reads through MiXCR, storing one row per CDR3 protein. The top ten hold roughly 19% of the sample, which has 50,000 to 75,000 distinct CDR3 sequences, 57% seen once. The sample taken for sequencing was breast tumor tissue. These receptors were obtained from a female donor with breast cancer. Some clones in this sample may be carry-over from other donors' samples. Each CDR3 is given with its conserved first and last residue. A D gene is named only where the DNA matches it firmly. Some rows have no size entry. The others give once, few or many, or a class for an expanded clone.

-,-,TRBJ1-1,TRBV14,TGTGCCAGCAGCCAAAGACAGAACACTGAAGCTTTCTTT,CASSQRQNTEAFF
TRBD1,-,TRBJ2-7,TRBV24-1,TGTGCCACTAGTGGGACAGGAATGGGCAACGAGCAGTACTTC,CATSGTGMGNEQYF
-,-,TRBJ2-1,TRBV20-1,TGCAGTGCCAACACACAGGGCTCCGCTAGCAATCAGCAGTTCTTC,CSANTQGSASNQQFF
TRBD2,once,TRBJ2-1,TRBV6-5,TGTGCCAGCAGTTCCCTAGCGGGCAATCCCCAAGCGCAGTTCTTC,CASSSLAGNPQAQFF
TRBD1,-,TRBJ1-6,TRBV10-3,TGTGCCACCACAGGGGCGGGGAATCAGGGTTCACCCCTCCACTTT,CATTGAGNQGSPLHF
TRBD1,-,TRBJ2-1,TRBV7-2,TGTGCTAGAGTGGGGACAGGGGAGTTCTTC,CARVGTGEFF
-,-,TRBJ2-7,TRBV7-2,TGTGCCAGCAGCGCGGCGGGTCCCTACGAGCAGTACTTC,CASSAAGPYEQYF
-,-,TRBJ2-6,TRBV2,TGTGCCAGCAGTGATGACAGCTCTGGGGCCAACGTCCTGACTTTC,CASSDDSSGANVLTF
TRBD1,-,TRBJ1-4,TRBV4-1,TGCGCCAGCAGACCACCGACAGGGGGCAGTGAAAAACTGTTTTTT,CASRPPTGGSEKLFF
-,-,TRBJ1-2,TRBV18,TGTGCCAGCTCACCACCAAGCCGGGCTTTTAACTATGGCTACACCTTC,CASSPPSRAFNYGYTF
TRBD2,many,TRBJ2-1,TRBV11-2,TGTGCCAGCAGCTTAGTCACCGGGACTAGCTCCAATGAGCAGTTCTTC,CASSLVTGTSSNEQFF
-,few,TRBJ1-5,TRBV10-3,TGTGCCATCAGTGAGTCCGAGACAGTGTATCAGCCCCAGCATTTT,CAISESETVYQPQHF
TRBD1,once,TRBJ2-7,TRBV6-6,TGTGCCAGCAGTTACGTACAGGGGCGTTCCTACGAGCAGTACTTC,CASSYVQGRSYEQYF
TRBD1,-,TRBJ1-1,TRBV6-5,TGTGCCACCACGACAGGGGGCGCGGGAACTGAAGCTTTCTTT,CATTTGGAGTEAFF
TRBD1,-,TRBJ2-7,TRBV2,TGTGCCAGCAGCTTGACAGGGGGAAACTACGAGCAGTACTTC,CASSLTGGNYEQYF
TRBD2,-,TRBJ2-3,TRBV4-1,TGCGCCAGCAGCCAAGATCCACCGGGACTAGCGGGCAACACAGATACGCAGTATTTT,CASSQDPPGLAGNTDTQYF